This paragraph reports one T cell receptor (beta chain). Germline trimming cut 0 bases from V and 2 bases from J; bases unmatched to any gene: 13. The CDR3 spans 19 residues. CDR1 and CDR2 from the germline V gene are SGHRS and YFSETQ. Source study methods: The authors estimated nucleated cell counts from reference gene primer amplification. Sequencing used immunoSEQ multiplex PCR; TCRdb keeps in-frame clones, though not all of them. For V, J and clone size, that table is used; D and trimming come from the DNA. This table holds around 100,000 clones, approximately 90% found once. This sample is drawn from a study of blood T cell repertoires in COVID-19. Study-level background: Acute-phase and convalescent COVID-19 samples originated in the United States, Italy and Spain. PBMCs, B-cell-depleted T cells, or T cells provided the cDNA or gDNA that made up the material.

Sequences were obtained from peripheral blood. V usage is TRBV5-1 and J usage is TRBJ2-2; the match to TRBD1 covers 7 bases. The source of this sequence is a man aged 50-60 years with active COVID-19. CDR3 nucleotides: TGCGCCAGCAGCTTGGAGTTTTCACAGGGGCCTAGAAACACCGGGGAGCTGTTTTTT. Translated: CASSLEFSQGPRNTGELFF.